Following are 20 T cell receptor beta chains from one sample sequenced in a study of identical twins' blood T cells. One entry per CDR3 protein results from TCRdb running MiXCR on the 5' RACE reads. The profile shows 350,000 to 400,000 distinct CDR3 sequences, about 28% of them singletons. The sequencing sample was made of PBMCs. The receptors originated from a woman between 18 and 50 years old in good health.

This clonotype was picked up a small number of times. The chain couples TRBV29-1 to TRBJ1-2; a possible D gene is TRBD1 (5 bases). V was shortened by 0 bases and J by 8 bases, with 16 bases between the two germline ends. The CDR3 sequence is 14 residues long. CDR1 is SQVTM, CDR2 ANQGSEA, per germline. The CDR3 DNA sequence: TGCAGCGTTGAAGATCTTTCCCGCAGGGAAGGCTACACCTTC. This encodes CSVEDLSRREGYTF.

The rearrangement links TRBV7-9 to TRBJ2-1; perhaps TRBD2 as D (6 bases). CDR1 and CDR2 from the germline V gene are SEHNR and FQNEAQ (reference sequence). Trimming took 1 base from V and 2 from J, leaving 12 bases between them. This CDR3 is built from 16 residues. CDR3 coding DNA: TGTGCCAGCAGCTTAGTTCCCGGGGGTACCTACAATGAGCAGTTCTTC. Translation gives CASSLVPGGTYNEQFF.

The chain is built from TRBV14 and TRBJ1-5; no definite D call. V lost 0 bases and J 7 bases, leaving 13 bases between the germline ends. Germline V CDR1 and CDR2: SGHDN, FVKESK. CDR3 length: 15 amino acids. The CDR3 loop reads CASSQETRRRQPQHF. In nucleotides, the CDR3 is TGTGCCAGCAGCCAAGAGACCAGACGGAGGCAGCCCCAGCATTTT. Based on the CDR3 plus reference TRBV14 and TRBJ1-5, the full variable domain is EAGVTQFPSHSVIEKGQTVTLRCDPISGHDNLYWYRRVMGKEIKFLLHFVKESKQDESGMPNNRFLAERTGGTYSTLKVQPAELEDSGVYFCASSQETRRRQPQHFGDGTRLSIL.

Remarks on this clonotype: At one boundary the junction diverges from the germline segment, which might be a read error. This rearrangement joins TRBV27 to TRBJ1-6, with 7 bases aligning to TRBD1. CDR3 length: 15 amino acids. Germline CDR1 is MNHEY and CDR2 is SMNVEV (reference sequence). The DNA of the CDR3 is TGTGCCAGCAGTTCCGGGACAGTTTTTAATTCACCCCCCCACTTT. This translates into CASSSGTVFNSPPHF.

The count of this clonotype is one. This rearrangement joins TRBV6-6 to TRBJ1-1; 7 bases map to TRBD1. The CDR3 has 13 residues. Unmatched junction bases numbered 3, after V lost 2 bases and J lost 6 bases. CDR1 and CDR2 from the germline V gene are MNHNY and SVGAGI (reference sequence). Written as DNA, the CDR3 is TGTGCCAGCAGTTACCTTACAGGGGCTGAAGCTTTCTTT. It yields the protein CASSYLTGAEAFF.

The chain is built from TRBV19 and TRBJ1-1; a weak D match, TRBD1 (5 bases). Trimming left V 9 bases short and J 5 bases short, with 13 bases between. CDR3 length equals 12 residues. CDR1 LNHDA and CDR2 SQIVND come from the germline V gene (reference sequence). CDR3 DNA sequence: TGTGCCAGCAGGGATCAGACGACTGAAGCTTTCTTT. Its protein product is CASRDQTTEAFF.

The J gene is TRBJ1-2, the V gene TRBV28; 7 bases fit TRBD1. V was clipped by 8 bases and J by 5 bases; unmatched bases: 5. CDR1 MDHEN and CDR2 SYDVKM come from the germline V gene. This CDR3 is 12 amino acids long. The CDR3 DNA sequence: TGTGCCAGCGGACAACAGGGGTATGGCTACACCTTC. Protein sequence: CASGQQGYGYTF.

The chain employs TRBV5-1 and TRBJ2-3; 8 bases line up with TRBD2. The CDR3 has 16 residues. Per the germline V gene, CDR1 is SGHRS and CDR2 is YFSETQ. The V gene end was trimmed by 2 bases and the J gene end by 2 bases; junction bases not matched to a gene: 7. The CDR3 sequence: CASSFGERGNTDTQYF. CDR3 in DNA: TGCGCCAGCAGCTTCGGGGAGCGGGGGAACACAGATACGCAGTATTTT.

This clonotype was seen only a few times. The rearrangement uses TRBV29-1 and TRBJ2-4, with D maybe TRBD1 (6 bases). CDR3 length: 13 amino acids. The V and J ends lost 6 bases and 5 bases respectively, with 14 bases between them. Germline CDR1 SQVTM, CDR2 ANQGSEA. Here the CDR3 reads CSVLGGMENIQYF. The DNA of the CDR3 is TGCAGCGTCTTAGGGGGAATGGAAAACATTCAGTACTTC. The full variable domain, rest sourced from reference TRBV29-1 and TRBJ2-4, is SAVISQKPSRDICQRGTSLTIQCQVDSQVTMMFWYRQQPGQSLTLIATANQGSEATYESGFVIDKFPISRPNLTFSTLTVSNMSPEDSSIYLCSVLGGMENIQYFGAGTRLSVL.

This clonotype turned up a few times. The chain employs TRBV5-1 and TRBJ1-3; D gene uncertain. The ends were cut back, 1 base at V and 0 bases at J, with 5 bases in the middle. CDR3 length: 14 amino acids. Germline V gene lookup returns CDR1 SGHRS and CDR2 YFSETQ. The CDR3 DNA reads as TGCGCCAGCAGCTTGCCAGACTCTGGAAACACCATATATTTT. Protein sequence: CASSLPDSGNTIYF.

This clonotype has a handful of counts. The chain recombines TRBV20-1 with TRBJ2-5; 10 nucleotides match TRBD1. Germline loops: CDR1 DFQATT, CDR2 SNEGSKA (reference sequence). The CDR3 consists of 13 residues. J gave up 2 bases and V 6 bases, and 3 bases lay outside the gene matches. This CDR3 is CSASDRGQETQYF. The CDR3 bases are TGCAGTGCGTCGGACAGGGGGCAAGAGACCCAGTACTTC.

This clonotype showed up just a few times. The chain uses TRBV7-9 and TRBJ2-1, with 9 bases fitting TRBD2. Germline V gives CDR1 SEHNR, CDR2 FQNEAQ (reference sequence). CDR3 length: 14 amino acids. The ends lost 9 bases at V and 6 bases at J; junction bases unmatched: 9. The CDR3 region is CASLGTSFGNEQFF. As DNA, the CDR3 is TGTGCCAGTCTTGGGACTAGCTTTGGCAATGAGCAGTTCTTC.

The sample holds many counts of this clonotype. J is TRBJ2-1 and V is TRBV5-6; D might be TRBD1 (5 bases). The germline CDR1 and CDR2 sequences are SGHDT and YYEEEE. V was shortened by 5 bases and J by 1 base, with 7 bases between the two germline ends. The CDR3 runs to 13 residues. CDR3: CASRAGSYNEQFF. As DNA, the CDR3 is TGTGCCAGCAGAGCAGGGTCCTACAATGAGCAGTTCTTC.

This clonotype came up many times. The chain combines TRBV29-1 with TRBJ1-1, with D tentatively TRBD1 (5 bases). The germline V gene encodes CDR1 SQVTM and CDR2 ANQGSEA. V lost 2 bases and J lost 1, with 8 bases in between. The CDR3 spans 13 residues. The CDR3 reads CSVESGTNTEAFF. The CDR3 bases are TGCAGCGTTGAATCCGGGACGAACACTGAAGCTTTCTTT. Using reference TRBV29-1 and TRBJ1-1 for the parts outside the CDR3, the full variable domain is SAVISQKPSRDICQRGTSLTIQCQVDSQVTMMFWYRQQPGQSLTLIATANQGSEATYESGFVIDKFPISRPNLTFSTLTVSNMSPEDSSIYLCSVESGTNTEAFFGQGTRLTVV.

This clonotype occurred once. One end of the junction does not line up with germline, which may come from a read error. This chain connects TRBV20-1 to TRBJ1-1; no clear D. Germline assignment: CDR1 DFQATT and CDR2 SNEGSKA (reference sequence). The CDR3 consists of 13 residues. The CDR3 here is CSAGGVFHTETFF. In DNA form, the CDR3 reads TGCAGTGCTGGTGGGGTTTTTCACACTGAAACTTTCTTT.

This CDR3 is CSAPLLRRSTDTQYF. Written as DNA, the CDR3 is TGCAGTGCTCCTCTTCTGAGGAGGAGCACAGATACGCAGTATTTT. The rearrangement uses TRBV20-1 and TRBJ2-3; D is perhaps TRBD2 (5 bases). The CDR3 spans 15 residues. The germline V gene encodes CDR1 DFQATT and CDR2 SNEGSKA (reference sequence). V shed 5 bases and J shed 0 bases, with 15 bases lying between them.

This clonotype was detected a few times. The CDR3 DNA is TGTGCCAGCAGCTTAACGCCCCAGGGGGCGCTGACTGAAGCTTTCTTT. Protein sequence: CASSLTPQGALTEAFF. The chain links TRBV7-2 to TRBJ1-1; 8 bases map to TRBD1. This CDR3 contains 16 residues. The germline V gene encodes CDR1 SGHTA and CDR2 FQGNSA. The V and J ends lost 2 bases and 5 bases, in that order; junction bases with no gene match: 10.

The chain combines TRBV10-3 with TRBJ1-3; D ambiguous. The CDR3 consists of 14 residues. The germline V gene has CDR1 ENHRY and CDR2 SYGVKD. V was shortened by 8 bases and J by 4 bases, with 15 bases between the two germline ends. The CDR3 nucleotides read TGTGCCATCGGCCAAGGTTACCAGGGAAACACCATATATTTT. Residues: CAIGQGYQGNTIYF.

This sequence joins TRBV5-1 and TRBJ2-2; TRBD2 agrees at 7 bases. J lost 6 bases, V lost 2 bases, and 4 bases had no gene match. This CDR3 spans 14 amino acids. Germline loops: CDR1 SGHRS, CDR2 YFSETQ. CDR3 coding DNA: TGCGCCAGCAGCTTTGCGCGGGAGTCCGGGGAGCTGTTTTTT. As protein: CASSFARESGELFF. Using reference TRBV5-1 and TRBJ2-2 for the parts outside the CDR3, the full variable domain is KAGVTQTPRYLIKTRGQQVTLSCSPISGHRSVSWYQQTPGQGLQFLFEYFSETQRNKGNFPGRFSGRQFSNSRSEMNVSTLELGDSALYLCASSFARESGELFFGEGSRLTVL.

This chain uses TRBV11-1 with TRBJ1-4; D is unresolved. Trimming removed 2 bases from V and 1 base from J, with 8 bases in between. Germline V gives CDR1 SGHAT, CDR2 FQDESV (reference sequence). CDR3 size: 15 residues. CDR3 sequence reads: CASSLTAGTNEKLFF. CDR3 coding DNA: TGTGCCAGCAGCTTAACGGCAGGAACTAATGAAAAACTGTTTTTT.